The rows below give T cell receptor beta chains drawn from one sample of a study of cytomegalovirus exposure and HLA in healthy donors. Here immunoSEQ multiplex PCR was the method, and the copy in TCRdb shows in-frame clones only, minus some. The sample contains some 130,000 clones, 66% of which appear only once. The sequencing input was PBMCs. These receptors were obtained from a human donor in good health. Both conserved end residues are part of each CDR3. D genes are given only for firm matches. Clone size is given for some rows only: seen once, a few or many times, or a class if the clone is expanded.

D	V	size	J	DNA	CDR3
-	TRBV7-2	few	TRBJ2-3	TGTGCCAGCAGCAAACAGGGCACAGATACGCAGTATTTT	CASSKQGTDTQYF
-	TRBV6-6	-	TRBJ2-3	TGTGCCAGGGGAGACATAATGGGAGATGCGCAGTATTTT	CARGDIMGDAQYF
-	TRBV6-1	-	TRBJ2-1	TGTGCCAGCACCGAGGGAGGAAGCTCCTACAATGAGCCGTTCTTC	CASTEGGSSYNEPFF
-	TRBV28	few	TRBJ1-2	TGTGCCAGCAGTTTACGGGGGGCCGGTACTAACTATGGCTACACCTTC	CASSLRGAGTNYGYTF
-	TRBV7-2	-	TRBJ2-3	TGTGCCAGCAGCTTAGCGGGAGGAACAGATACGCAGTATTTT	CASSLAGGTDTQYF
TRBD2	TRBV29-1	once	TRBJ2-5	TGCAGCGGTAGCGGGGGGACGTACCAAGAGACCCAGTACTTC	CSGSGGTYQETQYF
-	TRBV5-1	-	TRBJ2-3	TGCGCCAGCAGAGGGGCAGATACGCAGTATTTT	CASRGADTQYF
TRBD2	TRBV5-1	-	TRBJ2-5	TGCGCCAGCACCACTACGCTAGCGGGAGGTCAAGAGACCCAGTACTTC	CASTTTLAGGQETQYF
-	TRBV5-1	-	TRBJ1-6	TGCGCCAGCAGCTTGGTCGCAGGGATCAATTCACCCCTCCACTTT	CASSLVAGINSPLHF
TRBD1	TRBV7-9	-	TRBJ1-2	TGTGCCAGCAGCCCTCAAGGGCAGGGGGCCGCTAACTATGGCTACACCTTC	CASSPQGQGAANYGYTF
TRBD1	TRBV19	-	TRBJ1-5	TGTGCCAGTAGTGACTTCGGGACAGGGGGTATTCAGCCCCAGCATTTT	CASSDFGTGGIQPQHF
TRBD1	TRBV19	-	TRBJ2-1	TGTGCCAGTAGGAACAGGGGTTCCTACAATGAGCAGTTCTTC	CASRNRGSYNEQFF
TRBD1	TRBV11-2	-	TRBJ1-5	TGTGCCAGCAGCTTAGGACTCCGGGACAGTCCCCATTTT	CASSLGLRDSPHF
TRBD1	TRBV6-5	-	TRBJ2-2	TGTGCCAGCAGTCGGACAGGGGATGCCGGGGAGCTGTTTTTT	CASSRTGDAGELFF
TRBD1	TRBV9	few	TRBJ1-1	TGTGCCAGCAGCGTGCAGACAGGGAAGAACACTGAAGCTTTCTTT	CASSVQTGKNTEAFF
-	TRBV6-4	-	TRBJ1-1	TGTGCCAGCAGTGACCGAGACAGGAACACTGAAGCTTTCTTT	CASSDRDRNTEAFF
-	TRBV11-2	-	TRBJ2-1	TGTGCCAGCAGGACCGCTTGGGGAGATGAGCAGTTCTTC	CASRTAWGDEQFF
-	TRBV7-3	-	TRBJ1-1	TGTGCCAGCAGCTTTAGGGGTAGCTCCCCTGAAGCTTTCTTT	CASSFRGSSPEAFF
TRBD1	TRBV18	-	TRBJ1-2	TGTGCCAGCTCACCGAGGGACAGGGGCTATGGCTACACCTTC	CASSPRDRGYGYTF
-	TRBV9	-	TRBJ2-7	TGTGCCAGCAGCGTAGACACAGATGCGTACGAGCAGTACTTC	CASSVDTDAYEQYF
TRBD2	TRBV6-6	-	TRBJ2-7	TGTGCCAGCAGTTACATTAGCGGGAACGAGCAGTACTTC	CASSYISGNEQYF
TRBD2	TRBV7-9	-	TRBJ2-2	TGTGCCAGCAGCGGGCTAGCGGGAGGCACCGGGGAGCTGTTTTTT	CASSGLAGGTGELFF
TRBD1	TRBV28	few	TRBJ1-5	TGTGCCAGCAGTTTGGGACAGGGGAACAATCAGCCCCAGCATTTT	CASSLGQGNNQPQHF
TRBD2	TRBV14	once	TRBJ2-1	TGTGCCAGCAGCCACGAGGCGGGAGAAAACTACAATGAGCAGTTCTTC	CASSHEAGENYNEQFF
-	TRBV5-4	few	TRBJ1-2	TGTGCCAGCAGCTTGGCCACAGGGATTTATGGCTACACCTTC	CASSLATGIYGYTF
-	TRBV11-3	-	TRBJ1-5	TGTGCCAGCAGCTCAAACAATCAGCCCCAGCATTTT	CASSSNNQPQHF
-	TRBV4-1	-	TRBJ1-2	TGCGCCAGCAGCCAAGAGGGCGGGCGTTCTCTGACTTATGGCTACACCTTC	CASSQEGGRSLTYGYTF
TRBD1	TRBV27	-	TRBJ1-5	TGTGCCAGCAGACCCGGGACAGGGAATCAGCCCCAGCATTTT	CASRPGTGNQPQHF
-	TRBV19	-	TRBJ1-1	TGTGCCAGTAGTATGGGCGGCGGAGGGGAAGCTTTCTTT	CASSMGGGGEAFF
-	TRBV5-8	-	TRBJ2-7	TGTGCCAGCAGCTTGGGGACACCCTACGAGCAGTACTTC	CASSLGTPYEQYF
TRBD2	TRBV5-1	-	TRBJ2-5	TGCGCCAGCAGCTCACTAGCGGGAGTCTTTCAAGAGACCCAGTACTTC	CASSSLAGVFQETQYF
-	TRBV18	-	TRBJ2-1	TGTGCCAGCTCACCGAGCGGTAGGTCCTTATACAATGAGCAGTTCTTC	CASSPSGRSLYNEQFF
TRBD1	TRBV7-9	-	TRBJ2-5	TGTGCCAGCAGCGGTGACAGGGGCCAAGAGACCCAGTACTTC	CASSGDRGQETQYF
-	TRBV29-1	-	TRBJ1-1	TGCAGCGTTCGGGGATTGAACACTGAAGCTTTCTTT	CSVRGLNTEAFF
-	TRBV19	-	TRBJ2-1	TGTGCCAGTAATTCCGGTGGTGAGCAGTTCTTC	CASNSGGEQFF